The next 9 T cell receptor beta chains were all read from a single sample in a study of T cell repertoires in cytomegalovirus infection. MiXCR, run by TCRdb on the reads, gives a single entry per CDR3 protein. The sample yields 350,000 to 400,000 distinct CDR3 sequences, roughly a third seen once. Their antigens remain unidentified. The source material was cultured PBMCs, sampled from culture after CMV antigen stimulation. The receptors stem from a human donor in good health (CMV status not recorded). Some clones in this sample may be carry-over from other donors' samples.

V and J are TRBV28 and TRBJ1-2, with D perhaps TRBD1 (5 bases). This CDR3 comprises 13 residues. The V gene's germline CDR1 is MDHEN and CDR2 SYDVKM. Trimming removed 5 bases from V and 4 bases from J, with 11 bases in between. The CDR3 DNA reads TGTGCCAGCAGTCAACCCCAGGGCTATGGCTACACCTTC. Its protein is CASSQPQGYGYTF.

V and J are TRBV12-3 or TRBV12-4 and TRBJ1-5; D gene unclear. V was clipped by 7 bases and J by 4 bases, with 11 bases between them. This CDR3 region has 13 residues. The CDR3 DNA sequence: TGTGCCAGCACCTTCGCGGGGAATCAGCCCCAGCATTTT. The encoded protein is CASTFAGNQPQHF.

This chain links TRBV11-3 with TRBJ2-5; 8 nucleotides agree with TRBD2. V lost 5 bases to trimming and J lost 2 bases; unmatched junction nucleotides: 19. Germline V lookup: CDR1 SGHNT, CDR2 YENEEA. The CDR3 contains 19 residues. The chain's CDR3 is CASSVLTSGGVSEQETQYF. The CDR3 coding sequence is TGTGCCAGCAGCGTACTAACTAGCGGAGGCGTTAGTGAACAAGAGACCCAGTACTTC.

In this sample, this clonotype turned up a few times. The J gene is TRBJ1-3, the V gene TRBV6-6; no firm D call. Trimming removed 6 bases at V and 0 bases at J, with 9 bases between. CDR3 size: 14 residues. Germline CDR1 MNHNY, CDR2 SVGAGI (reference sequence). The chain's CDR3 is CASRDVNSGNTIYF. The CDR3 DNA follows: TGTGCCAGCAGGGACGTTAACTCTGGAAACACCATATATTTT.

The chain carries TRBV28 and TRBJ1-2, with 10 bases matching TRBD1. J gave up 5 bases and V 8 bases, and 5 bases lay outside the gene matches. The CDR3 spans 13 residues. Germline loops: CDR1 MDHEN, CDR2 SYDVKM. CDR3 DNA sequence: TGTGCCAGCCGACAGGGGGCTGGGTATGGCTACACCTTC. Amino acid sequence: CASRQGAGYGYTF.

There are a few counts of this clonotype. The gene calls are TRBV19 and TRBJ1-6; no clear D. Germline V CDR1 and CDR2: LNHDA, SQIVND (reference sequence). The CDR3 covers 13 residues. V was trimmed by 6 bases and J by 7 bases, leaving 10 bases between them. CDR3 protein: CASSVDLNSPLHF. The CDR3 region has the DNA TGTGCCAGTAGCGTAGACCTGAATTCACCCCTCCACTTT. The full variable domain, rest sourced from reference TRBV19 and TRBJ1-6, is DGGITQSPKYLFRKEGQNVTLSCEQNLNHDAMYWYRQDPGQGLRLIYYSQIVNDFQKGDIAEGYSVSREKKESFPLTVTSAQKNPTAFYLCASSVDLNSPLHFGNGTRLTVT.

In its sample, this clonotype was seen a few times. V is TRBV7-2 and J is TRBJ2-1, with D possibly being TRBD2 (6 bases). V was clipped by 5 bases and J by 0 bases, with 11 bases between them. The CDR3 covers 15 residues. Germline lookup yields CDR1 SGHTA and CDR2 FQGNSA. CDR3 coding DNA: TGTGCCAGCAGCCTGAGCGGGTACTCCTACAATGAGCAGTTCTTC. Residues: CASSLSGYSYNEQFF.

The chain links TRBV7-9 to TRBJ1-1; 10 positions agree with TRBD1. In germline, CDR1 is SEHNR, CDR2 FQNEAQ (reference sequence). This CDR3 comprises 16 residues. Germline trimming cut 5 bases from V and 0 bases from J; bases unmatched to any gene: 6. CDR3: CASSPTGTGVNTEAFF. CDR3 nucleotide sequence: TGTGCCAGCAGCCCGACCGGGACAGGGGTGAACACTGAAGCTTTCTTT. Together with reference TRBV7-9 and TRBJ1-1, the CDR3 gives the full variable domain: DTGVSQNPRHKITKRGQNVTFRCDPISEHNRLYWYRQTLGQGPEFLTYFQNEAQLEKSRLLSDRFSAERPKGSFSTLEIQRTEQGDSAMYLCASSPTGTGVNTEAFFGQGTRLTVV.

This clonotype has more than one count but fewer than ten. The chain uses TRBV12-3 or TRBV12-4 and TRBJ2-2; possibly TRBD1 or TRBD2 for D (6 bases each). This CDR3 has 12 residues. The V and J ends lost 9 bases and 4 bases respectively, with 9 bases between them. The CDR3 DNA is TGTGCCAGTCGGGGGCGCACCGGGGAGCTGTTTTTT. Amino acid sequence: CASRGRTGELFF.